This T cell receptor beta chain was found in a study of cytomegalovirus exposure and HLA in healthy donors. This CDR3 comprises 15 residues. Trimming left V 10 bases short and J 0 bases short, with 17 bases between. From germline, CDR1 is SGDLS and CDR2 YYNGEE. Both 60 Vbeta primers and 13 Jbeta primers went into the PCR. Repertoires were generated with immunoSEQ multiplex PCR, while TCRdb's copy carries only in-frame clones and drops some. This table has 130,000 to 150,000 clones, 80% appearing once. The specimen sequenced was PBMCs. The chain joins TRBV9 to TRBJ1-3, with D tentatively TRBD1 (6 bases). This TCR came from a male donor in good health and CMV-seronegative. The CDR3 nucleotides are TGTGCCGGGCAGAACAGGGTCCCCTCTGGAAACACCATATATTTT. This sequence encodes CAGQNRVPSGNTIYF.